One sample yielded the 13 T cell receptor beta chains listed below, sequenced in a study of identical twins. TCRdb ran MiXCR on the 5' RACE reads and lists one entry per CDR3 protein. The table has some 1,700,000 distinct CDR3 sequences, 25% to 35% seen once. Source material: cord blood. The receptors stem from a newborn girl in good health.

The chain links TRBV5-1 to TRBJ1-6; possibly TRBD1 for D (6 bases). Trimming stripped 3 bases from V and 6 bases from J, with 13 bases between. This CDR3 has 15 amino acids. Per germline, CDR1 SGHRS and CDR2 YFSETQ. The CDR3 sequence is CASSSMTGSNSPLHF. Written as DNA, the CDR3 is TGCGCCAGCAGCTCGATGACAGGTTCTAATTCACCCCTCCACTTT.

There are a few counts of this clonotype. J is TRBJ1-2 and V is TRBV7-9; D is undetermined. Germline V gives CDR1 SEHNR, CDR2 FQNEAQ (reference sequence). This CDR3 is built from 14 residues. V lost 3 bases to trimming and J lost 0 bases, with 8 bases between them. Here the CDR3 DNA reads TGTGCCAGCAGCTTCAGTGAAACTAACTATGGCTACACCTTC. This gives the protein CASSFSETNYGYTF.

The genes are TRBV5-1 and TRBJ2-1; 10 positions agree with TRBD2. CDR1 is SGHRS, CDR2 YFSETQ, per germline. The CDR3 is 15 amino acids. The junction had 4 bases not matched to a gene; V was cut back by 1 base and J by 6 bases. As DNA, the CDR3 is TGCGCCAGCAGCTTGACTAGCGGGACACCCAATGAGCAGTTCTTC. Protein sequence: CASSLTSGTPNEQFF.

About this clonotype itself: One end of the junction does not line up with germline, which may come from a read error. The chain recombines TRBV13 with TRBJ1-1, with 9 bases lining up with TRBD1. There are 14 residues in the CDR3. Germline values: CDR1 PRHDT, CDR2 FYEKMQ (reference sequence). The CDR3 spells CASRLQGASTEAFF. The CDR3 region has the DNA TGCGCCAGCAGACTACAGGGGGCGAGCACTGAAGCTTTCTTT.

Notes on this clonotype: This could be a read error, since a much larger clone is one nucleotide away. The rearrangement joins TRBV7-9 to TRBJ1-1; D gene unclear. The germline V gene encodes CDR1 SEHNR and CDR2 FQNEAQ (reference sequence). There are 11 residues in the CDR3. V gave up 1 base and J gave up 8 bases, with 5 bases separating them. The CDR3 loop reads CASSLEQEAFF. CDR3 nucleotides: TGTGCCAGCAGCTTAGAACAGGAAGCTTTCTTT.

There are a few counts of this clonotype. The chain uses TRBV27 and TRBJ2-7; possibly TRBD1 for D (6 bases). Germline lookup yields CDR1 MNHEY and CDR2 SMNVEV (reference sequence). The CDR3 totals 14 residues. Trimming pared 3 bases from V and 4 bases from J, leaving 13 bases between. CDR3 bases: TGTGCCAGCAGTTTCAGGGACACCCAGTACGAGCAGTACTTC. This codes for CASSFRDTQYEQYF.

V is TRBV3-1 and J is TRBJ2-7; no definite D call. This CDR3 region has 13 residues. The ends were cut back, 0 bases at V and 2 bases at J, with 5 bases in the middle. The germline V gene encodes CDR1 LGHDT and CDR2 YNNKEL (reference sequence). CDR3 region: CASSQEATYEQYF. CDR3 bases: TGTGCCAGCAGCCAAGAAGCCACCTACGAGCAGTACTTC.

The chain combines TRBV11-2 with TRBJ2-2; no firm D call. Germline values: CDR1 SGHAT, CDR2 FQNNGV. The CDR3 is 14 residues long. V dropped 3 bases and J dropped 1 base, with 6 bases sitting between them. The CDR3 loop reads CASSFYRNTGELFF. As DNA, the CDR3 is TGTGCCAGCAGCTTTTACAGGAACACCGGGGAGCTGTTTTTT.

The chain has TRBV29-1 and TRBJ1-5; weak D call: TRBD1 (6 bases). Germline V gene sequence: CDR1 SQVTM, CDR2 ANQGSEA. Trimming removed 5 bases from V and 0 bases from J, with 11 bases in between. The CDR3 sequence is 14 residues long. The DNA for the CDR3 is TGCAGCGTTCGAACGACAGGTAGCAATCAGCCCCAGCATTTT. It translates to CSVRTTGSNQPQHF.

The sample holds a few counts of this clonotype. The CDR3: CASSQREGGATNEKLFF. The CDR3 DNA is TGCGCCAGCAGCCAACGAGAAGGGGGCGCAACTAATGAAAAACTGTTTTTT. The chain joins TRBV4-1 to TRBJ1-4, with 7 bases that match TRBD1. CDR1 MGHRA and CDR2 YSYEKL come from the germline V gene. J was trimmed by 0 bases and V by 2 bases; bases with no gene match: 6. The CDR3 runs to 17 residues.

This clonotype was counted only a few times. The chain's CDR3 is CASSPFWFRGNEQFF. CDR3 sequence (DNA): TGTGCCAGCAGCCCCTTCTGGTTCAGGGGGAATGAGCAGTTCTTC. The rearrangement links TRBV28 to TRBJ2-1; 7 bases map to TRBD1. Trimming removed 6 bases from V and 7 bases from J; junction bases left unmatched: 12. CDR3 length: 15 residues. Germline V gene lookup returns CDR1 MDHEN and CDR2 SYDVKM.

With respect to this clonotype: This may be a read error: a much more frequent sequence differs by one nucleotide. The chain has TRBV7-2 and TRBJ2-4; 11 bases are shared with TRBD2. Trimming cost V 2 bases and J 13 bases; bases outside gene matches: 22. CDR3 length equals 19 residues. The germline V gene has CDR1 SGHTA and CDR2 FQGNSA. This CDR3 reads CASSLFNGRGLAEYNEQYF. In nucleotides, the CDR3 is TGTGCCAGCAGCTTATTCAATGGACGGGGACTAGCGGAATACAATGAGCAGTACTTC.

This chain links TRBV10-3 with TRBJ2-7; TRBD2 might be the D (6 bases). The length of the CDR3 is 14 residues. Germline V gene data show CDR1 as ENHRY and CDR2 as SYGVKD. Between the trimmed V and J ends, which lost 5 bases and 7 bases, there was a span of 18 bases. DNA for the CDR3: TGTGCCATCAGTAGATTAGCGGAGTACAATGAGCAGTACTTC. This encodes CAISRLAEYNEQYF.